These 21 T cell receptor beta chains were sequenced from one sample in a study of control samples from healthy donors and cancer patients. Using immunoSEQ multiplex PCR, the repertoire was profiled, and TCRdb retains in-frame clones only, with some absent. Of about 150,000 clones detected, roughly 92% appear once; the ten largest clones hold 2% to 2.5%. The sequenced sample consisted of blood. The receptors come from a man in his fifties in good health.

The genes are TRBV28 and TRBJ2-5, with D possibly being TRBD1 or TRBD2 (5 bases each). Germline CDR1 and CDR2: MDHEN and SYDVKM. Trimming shortened V by 5 bases and J by 1 base, and 8 bases separated the two germline ends. This CDR3 has 13 amino acids. CDR3 region: CASSRGVQETQYF. CDR3 nucleotides: TGTGCCAGCAGTCGAGGGGTCCAAGAGACCCAGTACTTC.

V and J are TRBV3-1 (or the pseudogene TRBV3-2) and TRBJ2-7; D is undetermined. The CDR3 totals 12 residues. Germline CDR1 reads LGHDT; CDR2 reads YNNKEL (reference sequence). V was trimmed by 1 base and J by 5 bases, leaving 6 bases between them. The CDR3, as DNA: TGTGCCAGCAGCCAAGTGGGCCACGAGCAGTACTTC. Translated, it gives CASSQVGHEQYF.

The chain couples TRBV3-1 (or the pseudogene TRBV3-2) to TRBJ1-1; weak D call: TRBD1 (5 bases). Germline-derived CDR1 and CDR2 are LGHDT and YNNKEL (reference sequence). This CDR3 has 14 amino acids. The V end was cut by 4 bases, the J end by 5 bases, with 14 bases between. The CDR3 nucleotides are TGTGCCAGCAGCCCCCCGGGGGGAAGGACTGAAGCTTTCTTT. It translates to CASSPPGGRTEAFF.

This sequence joins TRBV4-1 and TRBJ1-6, with 9 bases lining up with TRBD1. The CDR3 totals 15 residues. With V trimmed by 4 bases and J by 12 bases, 10 bases remained unmatched. Germline CDR1 is MGHRA and CDR2 is YSYEKL. Here the CDR3 DNA reads TGCGCCAGCAGCCCATACTCCGGGACAGGGTTACCCCTCCACTTT. Residues: CASSPYSGTGLPLHF.

The gene calls are TRBV11-2 and TRBJ2-3, with D tentatively TRBD2 (6 bases). CDR1 is SGHAT, CDR2 FQNNGV, per germline. This CDR3 spans 19 amino acids. V was shortened by 2 bases and J by 0 bases, with 21 bases between the two germline ends. The CDR3 is CASSLFISIRAGSTDTQYF. CDR3 DNA: TGTGCCAGCAGCTTATTCATCTCGATACGGGCGGGGAGCACAGATACGCAGTATTTT.

V usage is TRBV5-1 and J usage is TRBJ2-4, with D perhaps TRBD2 (6 bases). Trimming took 0 bases from V and 0 from J, leaving 7 bases between them. Germline V lookup: CDR1 SGHRS, CDR2 YFSETQ. This CDR3 region has 15 residues. CDR3 in amino acids: CASSLAGLAKNIQYF. For the CDR3, the DNA is TGCGCCAGCAGCTTGGCGGGACTAGCCAAAAACATTCAGTACTTC.

The gene calls are TRBV28 and TRBJ2-2; TRBD2 matches at 7 bases. The trim removed 7 bases at V and 7 bases at J, leaving 9 bases unmatched. Germline values: CDR1 MDHEN, CDR2 SYDVKM. The CDR3 extends over 14 amino acids. CDR3 sequence (DNA): TGTGCCAGCATCCCCAGCGGGATTGTCGGGGAGCTGTTTTTT. It encodes CASIPSGIVGELFF. The whole variable domain, filled in from reference TRBV28 and TRBJ2-2, reads DVKVTQSSRYLVKRTGEKVFLECVQDMDHENMFWYRQDPGLGLRLIYFSYDVKMKEKGDIPEGYSVSREKKERFSLILESASTNQTSMYLCASIPSGIVGELFFGEGSRLTVL.

V and J are TRBV5-1 and TRBJ2-1; D ambiguous. Trimming removed 1 base at V and 6 bases at J, with 5 bases between. The CDR3 spans 12 residues. Germline CDR1 is SGHRS and CDR2 is YFSETQ. The CDR3 loop is CASSLFGNEQFF. The CDR3 DNA is TGCGCCAGCAGCTTGTTCGGCAATGAGCAGTTCTTC.

As to this clone: Other DNA sequences in the same sample also yield this CDR3. J is TRBJ2-7 and V is TRBV5-1, with D unclear. The germline gives CDR1 SGHRS, CDR2 YFSETQ. V lost 0 bases and J 2 bases, leaving 3 bases between the germline ends. The CDR3 length is 12 residues. CDR3 region: CASSLGAYEQYF. The CDR3 DNA reads TGCGCCAGCAGCTTGGGGGCCTACGAGCAGTACTTC.

The chain has TRBV2 and TRBJ1-2; D is possibly TRBD1 (5 bases). The V end was cut by 6 bases, the J end by 8 bases, with 19 bases between. Germline-derived CDR1 and CDR2 are SNHLY and FYNNEI. This CDR3 region has 14 residues. DNA for the CDR3: TGTGCCAGCAGGGATGACAGCCGGGCAGAGGGCTACACCTTC. It is translated as CASRDDSRAEGYTF.

The chain joins TRBV10-1 to TRBJ2-1, with 7 bases identical to TRBD1. Per germline, CDR1 WNHNN and CDR2 SYGVQD (reference sequence). J lost 6 bases, V lost 2 bases, and 4 bases had no gene match. This CDR3 comprises 14 residues. CDR3 protein: CASSEDRDGNEQFF. The CDR3 bases are TGCGCCAGCAGTGAGGACAGGGATGGCAATGAGCAGTTCTTC.

The J gene is TRBJ2-7, the V gene TRBV7-8, with 11 bases aligning to TRBD2. Germline CDR1 reads SGHVS; CDR2 reads FQNEAQ. This CDR3 comprises 16 residues. Trimming at V came to 3 bases and at J to 3 bases, leaving 7 bases not matched to a gene. CDR3 sequence reads: CASSLTASGRNYEQYF. The CDR3 nucleotides are TGTGCCAGCAGCTTGACCGCTAGCGGGAGGAACTACGAGCAGTACTTC.

V and J are TRBV11-3 and TRBJ2-2; TRBD2 might be the D (5 bases). Trimming removed 6 bases at V and 0 bases at J, with 8 bases between. The CDR3 is 14 amino acids. Germline V gene sequence: CDR1 SGHNT, CDR2 YENEEA. The DNA for the CDR3 is TGTGCCAGCAGTTGGCGGGCGAACACCGGGGAGCTGTTTTTT. Its protein is CASSWRANTGELFF.

The rearrangement joins TRBV7-6 to TRBJ2-1, with D maybe TRBD1 (6 bases). Germline CDR1 is SGHVS and CDR2 is FNYEAQ. Trimming took 5 bases from V and 0 from J, leaving 8 bases between them. CDR3 length: 14 residues. The CDR3: CASSPGVSYNEQFF. In nucleotides, the CDR3 is TGTGCCAGCAGCCCAGGGGTCTCCTACAATGAGCAGTTCTTC.

DNA for the CDR3: TGCGCCAGCAGCTTTTTTCCGGGGAAAGAGACCCAGTACTTC. Its protein is CASSFFPGKETQYF. The chain couples TRBV5-1 to TRBJ2-5; D perhaps matches TRBD2 (5 bases). The CDR3 runs to 14 residues. Per the germline V gene, CDR1 is SGHRS and CDR2 is YFSETQ. With 2 bases removed from V and 3 bases from J, the gap between germline ends came to 11 bases.

The CDR3 loop is CSGASKGVAGGPLSEQFF. The CDR3 nucleotides are TGCAGCGGGGCCTCAAAGGGGGTAGCGGGAGGGCCCCTTTCTGAGCAGTTCTTC. The chain uses TRBV29-1 and TRBJ2-1, with 11 bases that match TRBD2. The CDR3 is 18 residues long. The V gene's germline CDR1 is SQVTM and CDR2 ANQGSEA. V lost 7 bases, J lost 9 bases, and 23 bases stayed unmatched.

The chain carries TRBV6-5 and TRBJ2-2; TRBD2 agrees at 11 bases. After removal of 3 bases from V and 4 bases from J, the junction contained 4 bases not matched to a gene. Germline CDR1 and CDR2: MNHEY and SVGAGI. The CDR3 totals 16 residues. CDR3 loop: CASSYSGRAITGELFF. CDR3 DNA sequence: TGTGCCAGCAGTTATAGCGGGAGGGCCATCACCGGGGAGCTGTTTTTT.

The rearrangement links TRBV12-3 or TRBV12-4 to TRBJ1-2, with D maybe TRBD1 (5 bases). This CDR3 is built from 13 residues. The V end was cut by 5 bases, the J end by 6 bases, with 13 bases between. CDR3 amino acids: CASSIYGTDGYTF. The CDR3 DNA follows: TGTGCCAGCAGTATTTACGGGACGGATGGCTACACCTTC.

The chain links TRBV6-5 to TRBJ2-7, with 9 positions matching TRBD1. The CDR3 has 14 residues. Trimming cost V 6 bases and J 3 bases; bases outside gene matches: 6. Per the germline V gene, CDR1 is MNHEY and CDR2 is SVGAGI. In DNA, the CDR3 is TGTGCCAGCAGGGGGCGGGGACAGGGCTACGAGCAGTACTTC. Encoded protein: CASRGRGQGYEQYF.

This clone was picked up one time. This chain links TRBV10-3 with TRBJ2-1, with TRBD2 matching 14 bases. This CDR3 has 15 residues. V shed 8 bases, J shed 10 bases, and the junction held 10 bases outside the gene matches. Germline-derived CDR1 and CDR2 are ENHRY and SYGVKD. The CDR3 loop is CAISPGLAGEGEQFF. The CDR3 region has the DNA TGTGCCATCTCACCGGGACTAGCGGGAGAAGGGGAGCAGTTCTTC.

This sequence joins TRBV19 and TRBJ2-7; D uncertain. The CDR3 sequence is 13 residues long. CDR1 and CDR2 (germline): LNHDA, SQIVND (reference sequence). The germline V and J ends were trimmed by 6 bases and 0 bases, with 9 bases remaining between them. CDR3 DNA: TGTGCCAGTAGCCAGGCCCCCTCCTACGAGCAGTACTTC. The encoded protein is CASSQAPSYEQYF.